This TCR beta chain came from a study of PD-L1 blockade in urothelial cancer. Study background: Patients, treated from about 2014 onward, received atezolizumab 1,200 mg intravenously every 3 weeks. At 3 weeks (second dose) and 6 weeks after starting treatment, blood was analyzed.

The time point: pretreatment peripheral blood. Only one count was recorded for this clone. After removal of 7 bases from V and 1 base from J, the junction contained 7 bases not matched to a gene. The CDR3 has 15 amino acids. Germline CDR1 reads SGHAT; CDR2 reads FQNNGV. A spike-in of synthetic TCR analog templates was added to each PCR. Clones were sequenced by immunoSEQ multiplex PCR, and TCRdb holds only the in-frame ones, with some missing. The table has about 52,000 clones, roughly 75% seen once; the top ten hold roughly 4%. The chain couples TRBV11-2 to TRBJ2-3; the match to TRBD1 covers 8 bases. This receptor was identified in a man aged 70-80 years with urothelial cancer. The starting material was PBMCs, obtained around atezolizumab (anti-PD-L1) treatment. CDR3 in amino acids: CASNHQGAGTDTQYF. In DNA, the CDR3 is TGTGCCAGCAATCATCAGGGGGCTGGCACAGATACGCAGTATTTT.